This T cell receptor (beta chain) originates from a study of OX40 agonist ivuxolimab in advanced cancers. Study details: Aged roughly 23 to 80 with a mean of approximately 57 years, they were 82.7% male. Regarding the study as a whole: Expanded peripheral T cell antigen specificity was not determined.

Method: immunoSEQ multiplex PCR; TCRdb's copy keeps in-frame clones and lacks some. The sample carries some 78,000 clones, roughly 93% recorded once. Germline CDR1 SNHLY, CDR2 FYNNEI. Trimming stripped 4 bases from V and 5 bases from J, with 3 bases between. The CDR3 runs 11 residues. Comments on this clone: The antigen is not known.

The sequence was obtained from an adult with an advanced solid tumor such as melanoma, head and neck, liver or kidney cancer. Sequenced here: CD4+ or CD8+ T cells sorted from blood, sampled in a trial of the OX40 agonist ivuxolimab. V gene TRBV2 combines with J gene TRBJ2-1; D remains unclear. The CDR3 here is CASSVNNEQFF. The CDR3 nucleotides read TGTGCCAGCAGTGTAAACAATGAGCAGTTCTTC.